The 24 T cell receptor beta chains listed next were all sequenced from one sample in a study of blood T cell repertoires in COVID-19. Measured with immunoSEQ multiplex PCR; TCRdb has only the in-frame clones, and not every one. The data hold 100,000 or so clones, with just over 90% observed a single time. Sequencing was performed on peripheral blood. The receptors here all came from a man aged 60-69 years with acute or convalescent COVID-19.

V is TRBV12-3 or TRBV12-4 and J is TRBJ1-2, with D perhaps matching TRBD1 (6 bases). V lost 6 bases and J 2 bases, leaving 10 bases between the germline ends. The CDR3 is 13 amino acids. The CDR3 loop reads CASRQQGNYGYTF. The CDR3 region has the DNA TGTGCCAGCAGACAACAGGGAAACTATGGCTACACCTTC.

The chain carries TRBV19 and TRBJ2-3; D gene unclear. This CDR3 contains 16 residues. Per germline, CDR1 LNHDA and CDR2 SQIVND (reference sequence). The V end lost 2 bases, the J end lost 1 base, and 13 bases lay between the germline ends. The CDR3 bases are TGTGCCAGTAGTATATTGCTGGGCTTAGGCACAGATACGCAGTATTTT. It encodes CASSILLGLGTDTQYF.

The V gene is TRBV6-1, the J gene TRBJ2-3; 9 nucleotides match TRBD1. This CDR3 contains 15 residues. The V gene's germline CDR1 is MNHNS and CDR2 SASEGT. V trimming: 3 bases; J trimming: 4 bases; junction bases outside the gene matches: 5. The CDR3 bases are TGTGCCAGCAGTGAGGGGACAGGGCCCGCAGATACGCAGTATTTT. Protein sequence: CASSEGTGPADTQYF.

V usage is TRBV5-1 and J usage is TRBJ2-7, with 15 bases lining up with TRBD2. The CDR3 totals 16 residues. Trimming took 5 bases from V and 0 from J; bases not matched to a gene: 3. Germline CDR1 is SGHRS and CDR2 is YFSETQ. This CDR3 reads CASSPGLAGGSYEQYV. The CDR3 coding sequence is TGCGCCAGCAGTCCGGGACTAGCGGGAGGCTCCTACGAGCAGTACGTC.

The rearrangement uses TRBV29-1 and TRBJ2-1; 10 bases are a match to TRBD2. This CDR3 is 17 amino acids long. J was trimmed by 7 bases and V by 4 bases; bases with no gene match: 16. CDR1 SQVTM and CDR2 ANQGSEA come from the germline V gene. CDR3 residues: CSVAFLVSGRPGNEQFF. DNA of the CDR3: TGCAGCGTTGCATTCCTCGTTAGCGGGAGGCCGGGAAATGAGCAGTTCTTC.

This chain connects TRBV6-5 to TRBJ1-4, with TRBD1 matching 8 bases. Unmatched junction bases numbered 5, after V lost 6 bases and J lost 2 bases. The CDR3 sequence is 15 residues long. Per germline, CDR1 MNHEY and CDR2 SVGAGI. CDR3 sequence (DNA): TGTGCCAGCAGAAACACAGGGGGGACTAATGAAAAACTGTTTTTT. Amino acids: CASRNTGGTNEKLFF.

This clone was observed a few times. The chain recombines TRBV27 with TRBJ1-5; D gene ambiguous. V was shortened by 0 bases and J by 3 bases, with 9 bases between the two germline ends. CDR3 length: 15 residues. Germline loops: CDR1 MNHEY, CDR2 SMNVEV (reference sequence). DNA of the CDR3: TGTGCCAGCAGTTTATCCCGGGGATCCAATCAGCCCCAGCATTTT. Translating it yields CASSLSRGSNQPQHF.

The genes are TRBV7-3 and TRBJ1-6, with D maybe TRBD1 (5 bases). Germline V gene data show CDR1 as SGHTA and CDR2 as FQGTGA. This CDR3 region has 15 residues. The V gene lost 2 bases and the J gene lost 9 bases, with 14 bases spanning the gap. The CDR3 region is CASSLSAGGASPLHF. CDR3 DNA sequence: TGTGCCAGCAGCTTATCCGCGGGAGGGGCTTCACCCCTCCACTTT.

The chain employs TRBV6-1 and TRBJ2-6; 7 bases are a match to TRBD2. CDR3 length equals 20 residues. Per the germline V gene, CDR1 is MNHNS and CDR2 is SASEGT. V lost 2 bases, J lost 1 base, and 14 bases stayed unmatched. The DNA of the CDR3 is TGTGCCAGCAGTGAAAGTCCGGTCGGGGGGTGGGCTTCTGGGGCCAACGTCCTGACTTTC. Translating it yields CASSESPVGGWASGANVLTF.

The chain has TRBV5-1 and TRBJ1-1; 11 nucleotides match TRBD1. V gave up 0 bases and J gave up 4 bases; unmatched junction bases: 8. This CDR3 contains 17 residues. The germline CDR1 and CDR2 sequences are SGHRS and YFSETQ. CDR3 protein: CASSLDGQGAPGTEAFF. In nucleotides, the CDR3 is TGCGCCAGCAGCTTGGACGGACAGGGGGCCCCGGGCACTGAAGCTTTCTTT.

This rearrangement joins TRBV10-1 to TRBJ2-2, with D perhaps TRBD1 (5 bases). This CDR3 is built from 13 residues. The germline V gene has CDR1 WNHNN and CDR2 SYGVQD (reference sequence). The V end lost 8 bases, the J end lost 6 bases, and 13 bases lay between the germline ends. The CDR3 region is CASGAVVSGELFF. The CDR3 DNA sequence: TGCGCCAGCGGGGCTGTCGTCTCCGGGGAGCTGTTTTTT.

This sequence joins TRBV6-5 and TRBJ1-3, with D perhaps matching TRBD1 (5 bases). This CDR3 region has 15 residues. V lost 5 bases and J lost 4, with 15 bases in between. Germline lookup yields CDR1 MNHEY and CDR2 SVGAGI. This chain's CDR3 is CASSQTDRSGNTIYF. CDR3 DNA sequence: TGTGCCAGCAGTCAGACAGACCGCTCCGGAAACACCATATATTTT.

This clone was observed a handful of times. The J gene is TRBJ1-5, the V gene TRBV12-3 or TRBV12-4; D perhaps matches TRBD1 (5 bases). This CDR3 comprises 12 residues. Trimming cost V 6 bases and J 6 bases, with 9 bases left between them. The CDR3 sequence: CASRGLGQPQHF. In DNA form, the CDR3 reads TGTGCCAGCAGGGGACTGGGTCAGCCCCAGCATTTT.

This chain uses TRBV19 with TRBJ1-6; 8 nucleotides line up with TRBD1. The CDR3 contains 14 residues. The V segment lost 6 bases and the J segment 6 bases; nucleotides outside the gene matches: 4. Germline V gene lookup returns CDR1 LNHDA and CDR2 SQIVND (reference sequence). The CDR3 here is CASSPDRGNSPLHF. CDR3 coding DNA: TGTGCCAGTAGCCCCGACAGGGGTAATTCACCCCTCCACTTT.

The chain has TRBV5-4 and TRBJ2-5, with unresolved D. Between the trimmed V and J ends, which lost 0 bases and 3 bases, there was a span of 6 bases. Germline V CDR1 and CDR2: SGHNT, YYREEE (reference sequence). The CDR3 runs to 13 residues. The CDR3, as DNA: TGTGCCAGCAGCTTGGGGGCAGAAGAGACCCAGTACTTC. Its protein product is CASSLGAEETQYF. Based on the CDR3 plus reference TRBV5-4 and TRBJ2-5, the full variable domain is ETGVTQSPTHLIKTRGQQVTLRCSSQSGHNTVSWYQQALGQGPQFIFQYYREEENGRGNFPPRFSGLQFPNYSSELNVNALELDDSALYLCASSLGAEETQYFGPGTRLLVL.

A few counts support this clone. The J gene is TRBJ1-5, the V gene TRBV28; D gene uncertain. The CDR3 sequence is 11 residues long. V lost 6 bases to trimming and J lost 4 bases, with 4 bases between them. Germline-derived CDR1 and CDR2 are MDHEN and SYDVKM. The CDR3 DNA reads as TGTGCCAGCAGCGGGAATCAGCCCCAGCATTTT. Encoded protein: CASSGNQPQHF.

This rearrangement joins TRBV5-1 to TRBJ2-1; TRBD2 aligns across 16 bases. The CDR3 consists of 16 residues. With 1 base clipped from V and 8 bases from J, the junction kept 3 bases outside the gene matches. Per germline, CDR1 SGHRS and CDR2 YFSETQ. The CDR3 bases are TGCGCCAGCAGCTTGTCCGGGACTAGCGGGAGGGATGAGCAGTTCTTC. The encoded protein is CASSLSGTSGRDEQFF.

The CDR3 loop is CASSQQNEQFF. As DNA, the CDR3 is TGTGCCAGCAGCCAACAAAATGAGCAGTTCTTC. J is TRBJ2-1 and V is TRBV12-3 or TRBV12-4; D remains unclear. This CDR3 spans 11 amino acids. Trimming removed 6 bases at V and 7 bases at J, with 7 bases between.

This clone was found a few times. V and J are TRBV5-1 and TRBJ1-1; 9 nucleotides match TRBD1. Germline CDR1 and CDR2: SGHRS and YFSETQ. The V gene end was trimmed by 4 bases and the J gene end by 1 base; junction bases not matched to a gene: 14. The CDR3 loop spans 18 amino acids. CDR3 in amino acids: CASSLNPGTGPRNTEAFF. The DNA of the CDR3 is TGCGCCAGCAGCCTCAACCCCGGGACAGGGCCACGGAACACTGAAGCTTTCTTT.

The chain has TRBV24-1 and TRBJ1-6, with D perhaps matching TRBD1 (6 bases). The CDR3 extends over 17 amino acids. CDR1 and CDR2 from the germline V gene are KGHDR and SFDVKD. Trimming removed 4 bases from V and 4 bases from J, with 16 bases in between. The CDR3 sequence is CATSDNDRSLYNSPLHF. The CDR3 DNA is TGTGCCACCAGTGACAATGACAGGAGCCTTTATAATTCACCCCTCCACTTT.

This clone occurred once. The CDR3 DNA sequence: TGTGCCAGCAGTACCAGCGGGTCCTACAATGAGCAGTTCTTC. Amino acids: CASSTSGSYNEQFF. The gene calls are TRBV27 and TRBJ2-1, with D perhaps matching TRBD2 (6 bases). The germline V and J ends were trimmed by 5 bases and 1 base, with 9 bases remaining between them. This CDR3 contains 14 residues. CDR1 and CDR2 (germline): MNHEY, SMNVEV (reference sequence).

The V and J genes are TRBV18 and TRBJ1-1; 10 bases are shared with TRBD1. The germline gives CDR1 KGHSH, CDR2 LQKENI. The CDR3 extends over 14 amino acids. V lost 4 bases and J lost 5; bases outside the gene matches: 4. The chain's CDR3 is CASSRGQGRTEAFF. The CDR3, as DNA: TGTGCCAGCTCACGGGGACAGGGGAGGACTGAAGCTTTCTTT.

This chain joins TRBV4-2 and TRBJ2-1; 15 nucleotides align to TRBD2. CDR1 is LGHNA, CDR2 YNFKEQ, per germline. V shed 4 bases and J 0 bases; nucleotides not matched to a gene: 13. The CDR3 spans 21 residues. CDR3 coding DNA: TGTGCCAGCAGCCCGGGTGGGGGGACTAGCGGGAGGATACCCTCCTACAATGAGCAGTTCTTC. Its protein is CASSPGGGTSGRIPSYNEQFF.

V is TRBV6-1 and J is TRBJ1-2; the match to TRBD1 covers 7 bases. The CDR3 has 14 amino acids. With 2 bases clipped from V and 13 bases from J, the junction kept 13 bases outside the gene matches. The germline gives CDR1 MNHNS, CDR2 SASEGT. CDR3: CASSEYESSTGSTF. CDR3 bases: TGTGCCAGCAGTGAATATGAGTCATCGACAGGGTCCACCTTC.